The 2 T cell receptor beta chains presented below share a single source sample, sequenced in a study of spatial heterogeneity in lung cancer. Time point reported: blood at routine non-recurrence follow-up after resection. MiXCR was run by TCRdb on the 5' RACE reads, yielding one entry per CDR3 protein. The sample yields under 150,000 distinct CDR3 sequences, approximately 11% seen once. The input for sequencing was PBMCs, taken at follow-up. The receptors come from a female donor with early-stage non-small cell lung cancer.

This clonotype was seen a few times. This sequence joins TRBV5-1 and TRBJ2-1, with 11 bases lining up with TRBD2. The trim removed 6 bases at V and 4 bases at J, leaving 6 bases unmatched. This CDR3 contains 15 residues. Germline values: CDR1 SGHRS, CDR2 YFSETQ. The CDR3: CASTPGLAAYNEQFF. The CDR3 DNA reads as TGCGCCAGCACCCCGGGACTAGCGGCTTACAATGAGCAGTTCTTC.

The table lists this clonotype with many counts. The chain has TRBV7-2 and TRBJ2-2; 9 bases are a match to TRBD2. Germline CDR1 is SGHTA and CDR2 is FQGNSA. The V and J ends lost 4 bases and 6 bases, in that order; junction bases with no gene match: 9. This CDR3 is 16 amino acids long. The CDR3 DNA follows: TGTGCCAGCAGCTCAAATCGCCTAGCGGGATCCGGGGAGCTGTTTTTT. Its protein is CASSSNRLAGSGELFF. Filled out from reference TRBV7-2 and TRBJ2-2, the complete variable domain reads GAGVSQSPSNKVTEKGKDVELRCDPISGHTALYWYRQSLGQGLEFLIYFQGNSAPDKSGLPSDRFSAERTGGSVSTLTIQRTQQEDSAVYLCASSSNRLAGSGELFFGEGSRLTVL.